The present T cell receptor (beta chain) was sequenced within a study of T cells in Graves' hyperthyroidism and ophthalmopathy. The CDR3 has 15 residues. The germline V gene encodes CDR1 SQVTM and CDR2 ANQGSEA. The ends were cut back, 3 bases at V and 0 bases at J, with 12 bases in the middle. Thyroid ultrasound and orbital computed tomography, with clinical symptoms and serum thyroxine and TRAb, informed diagnoses. RNA transcripts gave rise to amplified TCR beta CDR3 regions. With the HTBI primer set, the TCR CDR3 went through a first round of RT-PCR. MiXCR, applied by TCRdb to the multiplex PCR reads, yields one record per CDR3 protein. Of fewer than 300,000 distinct CDR3 sequences listed, around 15% are singletons. This clonotype has only a few counts.

The chain carries TRBV29-1 and TRBJ2-1; possible D gene TRBD2, 5 bases. This TCR derives from a woman between 50 and 59 years old with Graves' hyperthyroidism that later progressed to Graves' ophthalmopathy. The sample consisted of blood. Here the CDR3 DNA reads TGCAGCGTTGACGTGAGGGCCACCTCCTACAATGAGCAGTTCTTC. Protein: CSVDVRATSYNEQFF.